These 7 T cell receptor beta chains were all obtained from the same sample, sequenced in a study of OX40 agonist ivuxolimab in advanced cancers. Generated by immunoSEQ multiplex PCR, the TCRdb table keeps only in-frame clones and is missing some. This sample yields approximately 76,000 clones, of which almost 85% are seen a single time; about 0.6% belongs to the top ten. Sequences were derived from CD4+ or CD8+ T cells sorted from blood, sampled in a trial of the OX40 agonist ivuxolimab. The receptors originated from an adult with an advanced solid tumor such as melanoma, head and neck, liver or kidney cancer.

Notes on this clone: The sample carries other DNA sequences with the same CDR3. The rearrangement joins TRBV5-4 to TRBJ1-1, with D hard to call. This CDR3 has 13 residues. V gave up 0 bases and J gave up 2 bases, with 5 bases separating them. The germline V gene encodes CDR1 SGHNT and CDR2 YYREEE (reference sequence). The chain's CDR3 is CASSLALNTEAFF. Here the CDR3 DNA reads TGTGCCAGCAGCTTGGCCCTAAACACTGAAGCTTTCTTT.

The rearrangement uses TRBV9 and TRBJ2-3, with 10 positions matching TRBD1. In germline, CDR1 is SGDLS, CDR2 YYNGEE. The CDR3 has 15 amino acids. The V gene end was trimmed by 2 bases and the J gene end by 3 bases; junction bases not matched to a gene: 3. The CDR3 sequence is CASSVGTGVTDTQYF. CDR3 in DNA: TGTGCCAGCAGCGTCGGGACAGGGGTAACAGATACGCAGTATTTT.

CDR3 coding DNA: TGTGCCTGGAGTGTACAGGGCGGAAATTCACCCCTCCACTTT. Translated: CAWSVQGGNSPLHF. The chain combines TRBV30 with TRBJ1-6; tentatively, D is TRBD1 (6 bases). V was shortened by 0 bases and J by 7 bases, with 10 bases between the two germline ends. Germline loops: CDR1 GTSNPN, CDR2 SVGIG (reference sequence). This CDR3 is built from 14 residues.

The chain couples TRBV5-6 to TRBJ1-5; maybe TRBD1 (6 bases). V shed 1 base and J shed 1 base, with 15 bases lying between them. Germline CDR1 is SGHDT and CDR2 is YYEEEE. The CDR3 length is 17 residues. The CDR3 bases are TGTGCCAGCAGCTTGTTAGGGGGGGGGATGAGCAATCAGCCCCAGCATTTT. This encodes CASSLLGGGMSNQPQHF.

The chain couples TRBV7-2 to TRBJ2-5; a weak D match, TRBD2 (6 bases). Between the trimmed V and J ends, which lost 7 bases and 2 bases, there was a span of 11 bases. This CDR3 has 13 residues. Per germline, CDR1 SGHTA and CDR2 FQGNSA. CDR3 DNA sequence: TGTGCCAGCAACCAGGGACTGCAAGAGACCCAGTACTTC. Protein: CASNQGLQETQYF.

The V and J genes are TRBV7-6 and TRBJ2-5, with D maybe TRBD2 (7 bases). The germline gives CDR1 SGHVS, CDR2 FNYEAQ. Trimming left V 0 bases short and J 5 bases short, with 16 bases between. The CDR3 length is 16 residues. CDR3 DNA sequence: TGTGCCAGCAGCTTAGCGGGGAAGGGGGGGCAGGAGACCCAGTACTTC. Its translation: CASSLAGKGGQETQYF. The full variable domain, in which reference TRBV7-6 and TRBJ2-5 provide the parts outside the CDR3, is GAGVSQSPRYKVTKRGQDVALRCDPISGHVSLYWYRQALGQGPEFLTYFNYEAQQDKSGLPNDRFSAERPEGSISTLTIQRTEQRDSAMYRCASSLAGKGGQETQYFGPGTRLLVL.

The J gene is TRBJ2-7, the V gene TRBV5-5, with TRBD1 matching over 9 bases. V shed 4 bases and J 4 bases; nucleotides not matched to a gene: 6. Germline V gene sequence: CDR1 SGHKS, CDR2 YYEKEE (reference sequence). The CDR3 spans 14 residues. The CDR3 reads CASSPGTGWYEQYF. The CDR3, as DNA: TGTGCCAGCAGCCCTGGGACAGGGTGGTACGAGCAGTACTTC.